This TCR beta chain was captured by sequencing in a study of cytomegalovirus exposure and HLA in healthy donors. PCR amplification relied on 60 Vbeta primers (plus 13 Jbeta primers). Profiling relied on immunoSEQ multiplex PCR, and the TCRdb table lists in-frame clones only, not all of them. The sample records under 300,000 clones, 81% being singletons. This clonotype was sampled from a woman aged 55-70 years in good health and CMV-seropositive. The source material was PBMCs.

The CDR3 bases are TGTGCCAGCTCACCACGACAGGCCTCTGGAAACACCATATATTTT. Translated, it gives CASSPRQASGNTIYF. The J gene is TRBJ1-3, the V gene TRBV18; D is possibly TRBD1 (6 bases). CDR3 length: 15 amino acids. V lost 1 base to trimming and J lost 0 bases, with 7 bases between them. The germline CDR1 and CDR2 sequences are KGHSH and LQKENI.